The 24 T cell receptor beta chains in this list originate from one sample, sequenced in a study of blood T cell repertoires in COVID-19. This table comes from immunoSEQ multiplex PCR, and its TCRdb copy is limited to in-frame clones, with some not included. Altogether around 110,000 clones are present, around 86% being singletons, with the ten largest covering about 4.5%. The material sequenced was peripheral blood. These receptors all stem from a man in his forties with acute or convalescent COVID-19.

The V and J genes are TRBV3-1 (or the pseudogene TRBV3-2) and TRBJ1-6, with D uncertain. V dropped 1 base and J dropped 10 bases, with 5 bases sitting between them. From germline, CDR1 is LGHDT and CDR2 YNNKEL (reference sequence). The CDR3 has 12 residues. CDR3 in amino acids: CASSQGVSPLHF. The CDR3 DNA reads as TGTGCCAGCAGCCAAGGAGTGTCACCCCTCCACTTT.

The V call is TRBV5-4, the J call TRBJ2-2, with D maybe TRBD1 (6 bases). Trimming shortened V by 0 bases and J by 6 bases, and 12 bases separated the two germline ends. Per germline, CDR1 SGHNT and CDR2 YYREEE (reference sequence). The CDR3 length is 15 residues. CDR3 nucleotide sequence: TGTGCCAGCAGCTTGGCACAGGGTCGCGCCGGGGAGCTGTTTTTT. This sequence encodes CASSLAQGRAGELFF.

V gene TRBV19 combines with J gene TRBJ2-3, with a possible D match to TRBD2 (6 bases). Germline CDR1 is LNHDA and CDR2 is SQIVND (reference sequence). V was clipped by 5 bases and J by 0 bases, with 9 bases between them. This CDR3 comprises 14 residues. The CDR3 reads CASSLSGSTDTQYF. The CDR3 DNA sequence: TGTGCCAGTAGTCTTAGCGGCAGCACAGATACGCAGTATTTT. The full variable domain, with the rest looked up from reference TRBV19 and TRBJ2-3, is DGGITQSPKYLFRKEGQNVTLSCEQNLNHDAMYWYRQDPGQGLRLIYYSQIVNDFQKGDIAEGYSVSREKKESFPLTVTSAQKNPTAFYLCASSLSGSTDTQYFGPGTRLTVL.

The chain uses TRBV5-1 and TRBJ2-1, with a weak D call TRBD1 (5 bases). Trimming took 2 bases from V and 5 from J, leaving 8 bases between them. In germline, CDR1 is SGHRS, CDR2 YFSETQ. The CDR3 sequence is 13 residues long. The CDR3 nucleotides are TGCGCCAGCAGCTTACAGGTGAACAATGAGCAGTTCTTC. This gives the protein CASSLQVNNEQFF.

The V gene is TRBV7-2, the J gene TRBJ2-3; no clear D gene. Trimming left V 1 base short and J 6 bases short, with 8 bases between. The CDR3 is 13 amino acids. Germline CDR1 reads SGHTA; CDR2 reads FQGNSA. CDR3 in amino acids: CASSLVLEDTQYF. The CDR3 nucleotides are TGTGCCAGCAGCTTAGTGTTGGAGGATACGCAGTATTTT.

The V and J genes are TRBV5-1 and TRBJ2-1; possibly TRBD2 for D (6 bases). Between the trimmed V and J ends, which lost 5 bases and 4 bases, there was a span of 16 bases. The CDR3 length is 15 residues. CDR1 SGHRS and CDR2 YFSETQ come from the germline V gene. This CDR3 reads CASRLGTVVYNEQFF. The CDR3 nucleotides read TGCGCCAGCAGACTGGGGACTGTAGTTTACAATGAGCAGTTCTTC.

The chain uses TRBV2 and TRBJ2-4, with unresolved D. The germline gives CDR1 SNHLY, CDR2 FYNNEI. CDR3 length equals 11 residues. Trimming cost V 3 bases and J 11 bases, with 8 bases left between them. The CDR3: CASSDLSVQYF. Written as DNA, the CDR3 is TGTGCCAGCAGTGATTTGAGTGTTCAGTACTTC.

The chain couples TRBV30 to TRBJ1-1, with D uncertain. In germline, CDR1 is GTSNPN, CDR2 SVGIG (reference sequence). The CDR3 is 13 residues long. V was pared by 1 base and J by 1 base, with 7 bases between. DNA for the CDR3: TGTGCCTGGAGTGATCCTCCGAACACTGAAGCTTTCTTT. As protein: CAWSDPPNTEAFF. The full variable domain, completed using reference TRBV30 and TRBJ1-1, is SQTIHQWPATLVQPVGSPLSLECTVEGTSNPNLYWYRQAAGRGLQLLFYSVGIGQISSEVPQNLSASRPQDRQFILSSKKLLLSDSGFYLCAWSDPPNTEAFFGQGTRLTVV.

The genes are TRBV2 and TRBJ2-6; 12 nucleotides line up with TRBD1. Germline-derived CDR1 and CDR2 are SNHLY and FYNNEI. The CDR3 runs 17 residues. After removal of 4 bases from V and 4 bases from J, the junction contained 5 bases not matched to a gene. Here the CDR3 DNA reads TGTGCCAGCAGTGGCGGGACAGGGGGCGCCGGGGCCAACGTCCTGACTTTC. Translation: CASSGGTGGAGANVLTF.

The chain has TRBV9 and TRBJ2-7, with 9 bases lining up with TRBD2. The junction had 12 bases not matched to a gene; V was cut back by 3 bases and J by 2 bases. CDR3 length equals 17 residues. CDR1 is SGDLS and CDR2 is YYNGEE in the germline V gene. The CDR3 DNA sequence: TGTGCCAGCAGCGCCCCCGGGAGCGGGAGGAACACCTACGAGCAGTACTTC. It encodes CASSAPGSGRNTYEQYF. The whole variable domain, remainder taken from reference TRBV9 and TRBJ2-7, is DSGVTQTPKHLITATGQRVTLRCSPRSGDLSVYWYQQSLDQGLQFLIQYYNGEERAKGNILERFSAQQFPDLHSELNLSSLELGDSALYFCASSAPGSGRNTYEQYFGPGTRLTVT.

The V and J genes are TRBV5-8 and TRBJ2-7; tentatively, D is TRBD2 (6 bases). The CDR3 loop spans 14 amino acids. With 1 base removed from V and 3 bases from J, the gap between germline ends came to 11 bases. Germline V gene sequence: CDR1 SGHTS, CDR2 YDEGEE. The DNA of the CDR3 is TGTGCCAGCAGCTTGAAAAGCGGGTACTACGAGCAGTACTTC. It yields the protein CASSLKSGYYEQYF.

The chain carries TRBV18 and TRBJ1-2; 10 bases align to TRBD1. V trimming: 5 bases; J trimming: 3 bases; junction bases outside the gene matches: 18. CDR1 and CDR2 from the germline V gene are KGHSH and LQKENI. This CDR3 has 19 amino acids. CDR3 region: CASSNTRQGASFLHYGYTF. The CDR3 DNA follows: TGTGCCAGCTCAAACACCCGACAGGGGGCGTCTTTTCTTCACTATGGCTACACCTTC.

CDR3 DNA: TGTGCCAGCCTAGGGGCGTATAGCAATCAGCCCCAGCATTTT. It translates to CASLGAYSNQPQHF. The chain carries TRBV6-5 and TRBJ1-5; D might be TRBD1 (5 bases). The CDR3 has 14 amino acids. CDR1 and CDR2 (germline): MNHEY, SVGAGI. The germline V and J ends were trimmed by 8 bases and 0 bases, with 11 bases remaining between them.

V usage is TRBV7-2 and J usage is TRBJ1-6; 8 nucleotides match TRBD1. CDR1 and CDR2 (germline): SGHTA, FQGNSA. The CDR3 extends over 15 amino acids. Unmatched junction bases numbered 9, after V lost 5 bases and J lost 9 bases. The CDR3: CASSNRRGQGSPLHF. CDR3 DNA sequence: TGTGCCAGCAGCAACCGCAGGGGGCAGGGTTCACCCCTCCACTTT. Variable domain in full (rest from reference TRBV7-2 and TRBJ1-6): GAGVSQSPSNKVTEKGKDVELRCDPISGHTALYWYRQSLGQGLEFLIYFQGNSAPDKSGLPSDRFSAERTGGSVSTLTIQRTQQEDSAVYLCASSNRRGQGSPLHFGNGTRLTVT.

This clone was detected only a few times. The chain combines TRBV20-1 with TRBJ1-1; tentatively, D is TRBD1 (6 bases). The germline CDR1 and CDR2 sequences are DFQATT and SNEGSKA (reference sequence). The CDR3 consists of 11 residues. V was trimmed by 5 bases and J by 6 bases, leaving 10 bases between them. CDR3 DNA: TGCAGTGCTGACACAGGGTCTGAAGCTTTCTTT. As protein: CSADTGSEAFF.

The chain links TRBV10-2 to TRBJ1-2, with no clear D. The V gene's germline CDR1 is WSHSY and CDR2 SAAADI. V lost 5 bases to trimming and J lost 8 bases, with 12 bases between them. CDR3 length equals 12 residues. This CDR3 is CASSLTMEGYTF. CDR3 coding DNA: TGCGCCAGCAGTCTCACTATGGAGGGCTACACCTTC.

The chain has TRBV5-6 and TRBJ1-1, with 10 nucleotides matching TRBD1. CDR3 length: 17 residues. The V segment lost 4 bases and the J segment 0 bases; nucleotides outside the gene matches: 9. CDR1 and CDR2 (germline): SGHDT, YYEEEE. The CDR3 nucleotides read TGTGCCAGCAGCCGCGAAGGGACAGGGGCCCTGAACACTGAAGCTTTCTTT. The encoded protein is CASSREGTGALNTEAFF. Full variable domain (rest looked up from reference TRBV5-6 and TRBJ1-1): DAGVTQSPTHLIKTRGQQVTLRCSPKSGHDTVSWYQQALGQGPQFIFQYYEEEERQRGNFPDRFSGHQFPNYSSELNVNALLLGDSALYLCASSREGTGALNTEAFFGQGTRLTVV.

J is TRBJ1-2 and V is TRBV7-2; 10 bases fit TRBD1. The CDR3 totals 17 residues. From germline, CDR1 is SGHTA and CDR2 FQGNSA. Trimming removed 4 bases from V and 2 bases from J; junction bases left unmatched: 10. CDR3 region: CASSSSRPGQGNYGYTF. The CDR3 DNA reads TGTGCCAGCAGCTCAAGTAGGCCGGGACAGGGGAACTATGGCTACACCTTC.

The rearrangement links TRBV2 to TRBJ1-6, with TRBD1 matching 7 bases. This CDR3 is built from 15 residues. V dropped 0 bases and J dropped 9; count of bases not matched to a gene: 5. Germline CDR1 SNHLY, CDR2 FYNNEI. The CDR3 is CASSEAGTDTSPLHF. The CDR3 DNA sequence: TGTGCCAGCAGTGAAGCCGGGACAGATACTTCACCCCTCCACTTT.

This clone was found a few times. CDR3 amino acids: CASSDPQGFDYGYTF. The CDR3 DNA sequence: TGTGCCAGCAGTGACCCACAGGGTTTTGACTATGGCTACACCTTC. The chain combines TRBV6-1 with TRBJ1-2; D might be TRBD1 (6 bases). In germline, CDR1 is MNHNS, CDR2 SASEGT. The V and J ends lost 3 bases and 3 bases respectively, with 14 bases between them. The CDR3 covers 15 residues.

V usage is TRBV5-1 and J usage is TRBJ2-2, with D perhaps TRBD1 (6 bases). The CDR3 is 13 amino acids. Deletions cut 4 bases from V and 7 bases from J, with 11 bases between. CDR1 and CDR2 from the germline V gene are SGHRS and YFSETQ. The CDR3 region is CASSRRGGGELFF. CDR3 bases: TGCGCCAGCAGCCGCAGAGGGGGCGGGGAGCTGTTTTTT.

The chain recombines TRBV19 with TRBJ2-1, with 9 bases identical to TRBD2. This CDR3 is built from 14 residues. Trimming at V came to 8 bases and at J to 9 bases, leaving 11 bases not matched to a gene. Germline V lookup: CDR1 LNHDA, CDR2 SQIVND (reference sequence). The CDR3, as DNA: TGTGCCAGTTTAGCGGGGGACTATCGTGGTGAGCAGTTCTTC. It is translated as CASLAGDYRGEQFF.

This chain connects TRBV13 to TRBJ1-1; 9 bases line up with TRBD1. Germline CDR1 PRHDT, CDR2 FYEKMQ (reference sequence). Trimming took 5 bases from V and 3 from J; bases not matched to a gene: 4. The CDR3 totals 14 residues. The CDR3 DNA follows: TGTGCCAGCAGCATGACAGGGGGTTACACTGAAGCTTTCTTT. This encodes CASSMTGGYTEAFF.

V and J are TRBV18 and TRBJ1-1; tentative D call: TRBD1 (5 bases). Trimming stripped 6 bases from V and 9 bases from J, with 14 bases between. CDR3 size: 12 residues. CDR1 KGHSH and CDR2 LQKENI come from the germline V gene. The CDR3: CASSPPAGKAFF. DNA of the CDR3: TGTGCCAGCTCGCCCCCCGCAGGGAAAGCTTTCTTT.